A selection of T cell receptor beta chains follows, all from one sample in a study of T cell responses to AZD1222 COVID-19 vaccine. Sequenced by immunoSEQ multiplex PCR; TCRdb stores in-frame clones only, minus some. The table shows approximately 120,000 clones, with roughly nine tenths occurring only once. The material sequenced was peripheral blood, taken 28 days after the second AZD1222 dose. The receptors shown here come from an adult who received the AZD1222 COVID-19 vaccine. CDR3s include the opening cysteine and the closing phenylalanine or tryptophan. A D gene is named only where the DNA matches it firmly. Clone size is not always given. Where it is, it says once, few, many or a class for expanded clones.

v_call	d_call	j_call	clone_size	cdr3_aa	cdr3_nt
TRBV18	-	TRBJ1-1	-	CASSRGQDTEAFF	TGTGCCAGCTCACGGGGGCAGGACACTGAAGCTTTCTTT
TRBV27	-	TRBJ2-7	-	CASSPLRAYEQYF	TGTGCCAGCAGTCCCCTAAGAGCCTACGAGCAGTACTTC
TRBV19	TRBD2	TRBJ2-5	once	CASSPQGGVGETQYF	TGTGCCAGTAGTCCCCAGGGAGGGGTCGGGGAGACCCAGTACTTC
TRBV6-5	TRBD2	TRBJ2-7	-	CASSYNSGRTYEQYF	TGTGCCAGCAGTTATAATAGCGGGAGAACTTACGAGCAGTACTTC
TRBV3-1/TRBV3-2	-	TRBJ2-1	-	CASSQDRGREQFF	TGTGCCAGCAGCCAAGATAGGGGTAGGGAACAGTTCTTC
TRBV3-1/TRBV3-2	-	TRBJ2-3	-	CASSQEAGRQYF	TGTGCCAGCAGCCAAGAGGCAGGTAGGCAGTATTTT
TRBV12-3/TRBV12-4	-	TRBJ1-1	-	CASYRTVNTEAFF	TGTGCCAGCTACCGGACAGTGAACACTGAAGCTTTCTTT
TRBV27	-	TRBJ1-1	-	CATHRKPGGDTEAFF	TGTGCCACTCACAGGAAACCAGGAGGGGACACTGAAGCTTTCTTT
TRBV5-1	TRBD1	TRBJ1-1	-	CASSSAQGSNTEAFF	TGCGCCAGCAGCTCAGCACAGGGGTCGAACACTGAAGCTTTCTTT
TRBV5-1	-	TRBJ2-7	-	CATRTGTTGDEQYF	TGCGCCACCAGAACAGGGACTACCGGGGATGAGCAGTACTTC
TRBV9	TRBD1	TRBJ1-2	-	CASSPGQGQYGYTF	TGTGCCAGCAGCCCAGGACAGGGGCAATATGGCTACACCTTC
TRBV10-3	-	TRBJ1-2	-	CAISAGSYGYTF	TGTGCCATCAGTGCAGGATCCTATGGCTACACCTTC
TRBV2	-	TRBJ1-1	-	CASSLSEGTEAFF	TGTGCCAGCAGTCTCTCCGAGGGCACTGAAGCTTTCTTT
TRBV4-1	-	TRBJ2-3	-	CASSQDGRERTQYF	TGCGCCAGCAGCCAGGACGGCAGGGAGCGGACGCAGTATTTT
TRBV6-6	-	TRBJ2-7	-	CASSYSGGGYEQYF	TGTGCCAGCAGTTACTCTGGCGGAGGCTACGAGCAGTACTTC
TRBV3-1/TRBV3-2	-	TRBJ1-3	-	CASSQGGAQLRNTIYF	TGTGCCAGCAGCCAAGGGGGGGCTCAGCTGCGCAACACCATATATTTT
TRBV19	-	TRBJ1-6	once	CASSSPLGGSNSPLHF	TGTGCCAGTAGTAGTCCGCTGGGGGGGAGCAATTCACCCCTCCACTTT
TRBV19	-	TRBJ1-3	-	CASSIDGSSGNTIYF	TGTGCCAGTAGTATAGACGGGAGCTCTGGAAACACCATATATTTT
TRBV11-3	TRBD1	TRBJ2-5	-	CASSSGQGAQETQYF	TGTGCCAGCAGCTCGGGACAGGGGGCCCAAGAGACCCAGTACTTC
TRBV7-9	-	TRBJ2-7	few	CASSLEGGTTAYEQYF	TGTGCCAGCAGCTTAGAAGGGGGGACTACCGCCTACGAGCAGTACTTC
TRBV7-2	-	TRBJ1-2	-	CASSLATANYGYTF	TGTGCCAGCAGCTTAGCGACAGCAAACTATGGCTACACCTTC
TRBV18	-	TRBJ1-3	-	CASSPPLPSGNTIYF	TGTGCCAGCTCACCACCGCTCCCCTCTGGAAACACCATATATTTT
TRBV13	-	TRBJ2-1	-	CASSLGQSSYNEQFF	TGTGCCAGCAGCTTAGGGCAGAGCTCCTACAATGAGCAGTTCTTC
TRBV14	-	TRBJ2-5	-	CASSQVQGLETQYF	TGTGCCAGCAGCCAAGTCCAGGGGCTGGAGACCCAGTACTTC
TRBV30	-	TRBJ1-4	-	CAWTPPGTPNEKLFF	TGTGCCTGGACCCCTCCAGGGACGCCTAATGAAAAACTGTTTTTT
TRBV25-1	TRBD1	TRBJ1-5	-	CASSGTGNQPQHF	TGTGCCAGTTCCGGGACAGGCAATCAGCCCCAGCATTTT
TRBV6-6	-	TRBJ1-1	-	CASGARSTEAFF	TGTGCCAGCGGAGCAAGAAGCACTGAAGCTTTCTTT
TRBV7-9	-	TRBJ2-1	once	CASSTLRGEQFF	TGTGCCAGCAGCACCTTGAGGGGGGAGCAGTTCTTC
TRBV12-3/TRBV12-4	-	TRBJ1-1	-	CASRAQGNTEAFF	TGTGCCAGCAGAGCTCAGGGGAACACTGAAGCTTTCTTT
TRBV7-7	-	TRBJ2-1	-	CASSLGPATYNEQFF	TGTGCCAGCAGCTTAGGCCCGGCCACTTACAATGAGCAGTTCTTC
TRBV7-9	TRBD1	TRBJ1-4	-	CASSLGQGRGTNEKLFF	TGTGCCAGCAGCTTAGGACAGGGTCGGGGGACTAATGAAAAACTGTTTTTT
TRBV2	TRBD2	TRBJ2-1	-	CASSNGDYYNEQFF	TGTGCCAGCAGTAACGGGGACTATTACAATGAGCAGTTCTTC
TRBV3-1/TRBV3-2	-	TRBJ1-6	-	CASSQDWSPLHF	TGTGCCAGCAGCCAAGACTGGTCACCCCTCCACTTT
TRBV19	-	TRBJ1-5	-	CASSIAQGLGRQPQHF	TGTGCCAGTAGTATAGCGCAGGGTCTTGGCAGGCAGCCCCAGCATTTT
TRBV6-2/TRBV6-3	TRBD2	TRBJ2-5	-	CASSYLAGIQYF	TGTGCCAGCAGTTACTTAGCGGGGATCCAGTACTTC
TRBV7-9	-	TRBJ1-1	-	CASSPGRGGDTEAFF	TGTGCCAGCAGCCCAGGCCGGGGGGGTGACACTGAAGCTTTCTTT
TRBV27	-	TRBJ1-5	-	CASSRGIRQPQHF	TGTGCCAGCAGTAGGGGGATTCGGCAGCCCCAGCATTTT
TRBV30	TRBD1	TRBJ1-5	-	CAWSVERGPFSNQPQHF	TGTGCCTGGAGTGTAGAGAGGGGGCCCTTTAGCAATCAGCCCCAGCATTTT
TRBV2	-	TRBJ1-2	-	CASRLQGLDGYTF	TGTGCCAGCAGACTTCAGGGACTCGATGGCTACACCTTC
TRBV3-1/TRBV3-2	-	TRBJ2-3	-	CASSQAPGPSTDTQYF	TGTGCCAGCAGCCAAGCACCAGGCCCTAGCACAGATACGCAGTATTTT
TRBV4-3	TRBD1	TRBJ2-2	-	CASSQDAGGVTGELFF	TGCGCCAGCAGCCAAGACGCAGGGGGCGTCACCGGGGAGCTGTTTTTT